The source of this T cell receptor beta chain is a study of T cell responses to AZD1222 COVID-19 vaccine. Study in general: Analysis merged second doses at about 4 or about 12 weeks.

Concerning this clone itself: No antigen is known for it.

Trimming removed 6 bases at V and 9 bases at J, with 12 bases between. Germline V gene sequence: CDR1 MNHEY, CDR2 SVGAGI. The CDR3 spans 12 residues. Study findings and constraints: Clonal diversity may have been underestimated in mostly white British donors.

The data were produced by immunoSEQ multiplex PCR, yet TCRdb's version contains in-frame clones alone and is incomplete. The repertoire has about 130,000 clones, 85% to 95% of them found once; the top ten carry about 0.91%. The sample in question was peripheral blood, obtained on day 0 of AZD1222 vaccination. The source of this sequence is an adult in good health. The chain recombines TRBV6-5 with TRBJ1-3, with no clear D. The CDR3 protein is CASRRTGSTIYF. The DNA for the CDR3 is TGTGCCAGCAGACGAACGGGGAGCACCATATATTTT.